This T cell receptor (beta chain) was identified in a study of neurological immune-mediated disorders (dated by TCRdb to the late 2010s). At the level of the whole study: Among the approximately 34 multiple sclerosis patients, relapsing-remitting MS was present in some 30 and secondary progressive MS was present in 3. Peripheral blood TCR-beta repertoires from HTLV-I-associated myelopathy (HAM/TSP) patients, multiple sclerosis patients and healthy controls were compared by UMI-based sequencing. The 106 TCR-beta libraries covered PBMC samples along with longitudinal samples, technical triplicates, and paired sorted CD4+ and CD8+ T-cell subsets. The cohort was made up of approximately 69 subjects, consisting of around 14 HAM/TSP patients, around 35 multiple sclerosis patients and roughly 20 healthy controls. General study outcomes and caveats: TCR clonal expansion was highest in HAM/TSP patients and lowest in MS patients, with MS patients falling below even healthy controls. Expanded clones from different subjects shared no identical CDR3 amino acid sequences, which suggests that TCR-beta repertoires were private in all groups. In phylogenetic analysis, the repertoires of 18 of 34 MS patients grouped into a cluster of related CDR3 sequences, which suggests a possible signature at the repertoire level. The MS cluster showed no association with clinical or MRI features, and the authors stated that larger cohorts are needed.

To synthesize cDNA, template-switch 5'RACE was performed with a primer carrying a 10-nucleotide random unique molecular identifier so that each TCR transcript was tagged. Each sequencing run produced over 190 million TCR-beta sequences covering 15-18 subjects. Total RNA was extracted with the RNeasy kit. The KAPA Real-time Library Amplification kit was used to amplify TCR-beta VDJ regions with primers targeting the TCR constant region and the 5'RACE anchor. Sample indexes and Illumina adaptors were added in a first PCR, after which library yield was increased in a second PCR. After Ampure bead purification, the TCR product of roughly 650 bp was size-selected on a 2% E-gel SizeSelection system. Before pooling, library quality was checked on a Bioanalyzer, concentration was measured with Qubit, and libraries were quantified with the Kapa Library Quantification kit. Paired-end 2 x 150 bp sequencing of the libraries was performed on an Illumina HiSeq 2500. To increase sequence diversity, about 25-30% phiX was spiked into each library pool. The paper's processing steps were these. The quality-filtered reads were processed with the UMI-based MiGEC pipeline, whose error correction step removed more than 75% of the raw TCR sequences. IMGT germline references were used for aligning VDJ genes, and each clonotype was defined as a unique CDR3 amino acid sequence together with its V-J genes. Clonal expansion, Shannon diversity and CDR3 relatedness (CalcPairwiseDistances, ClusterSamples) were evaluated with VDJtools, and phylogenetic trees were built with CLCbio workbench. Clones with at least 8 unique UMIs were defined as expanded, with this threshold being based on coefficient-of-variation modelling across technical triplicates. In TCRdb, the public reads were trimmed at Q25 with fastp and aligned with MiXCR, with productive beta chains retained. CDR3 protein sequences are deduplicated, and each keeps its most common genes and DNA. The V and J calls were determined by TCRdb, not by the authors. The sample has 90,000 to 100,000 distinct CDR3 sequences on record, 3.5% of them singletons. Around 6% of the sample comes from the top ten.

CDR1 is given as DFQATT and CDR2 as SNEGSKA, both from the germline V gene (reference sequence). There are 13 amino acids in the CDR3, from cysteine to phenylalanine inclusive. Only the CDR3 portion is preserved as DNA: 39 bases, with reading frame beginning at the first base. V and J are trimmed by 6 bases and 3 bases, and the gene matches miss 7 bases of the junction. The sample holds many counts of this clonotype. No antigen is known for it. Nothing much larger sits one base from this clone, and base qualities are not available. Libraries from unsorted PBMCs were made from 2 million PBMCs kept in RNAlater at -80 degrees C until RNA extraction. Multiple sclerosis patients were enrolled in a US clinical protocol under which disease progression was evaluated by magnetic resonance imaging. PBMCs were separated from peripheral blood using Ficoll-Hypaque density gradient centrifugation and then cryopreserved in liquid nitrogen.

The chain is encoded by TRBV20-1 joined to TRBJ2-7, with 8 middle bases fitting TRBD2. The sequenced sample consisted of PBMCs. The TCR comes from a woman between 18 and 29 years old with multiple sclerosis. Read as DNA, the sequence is TGCAGTGCAAATGCGGGAGGATACTACGAGCAGTACTTC. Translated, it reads CSANAGGYYEQYF.